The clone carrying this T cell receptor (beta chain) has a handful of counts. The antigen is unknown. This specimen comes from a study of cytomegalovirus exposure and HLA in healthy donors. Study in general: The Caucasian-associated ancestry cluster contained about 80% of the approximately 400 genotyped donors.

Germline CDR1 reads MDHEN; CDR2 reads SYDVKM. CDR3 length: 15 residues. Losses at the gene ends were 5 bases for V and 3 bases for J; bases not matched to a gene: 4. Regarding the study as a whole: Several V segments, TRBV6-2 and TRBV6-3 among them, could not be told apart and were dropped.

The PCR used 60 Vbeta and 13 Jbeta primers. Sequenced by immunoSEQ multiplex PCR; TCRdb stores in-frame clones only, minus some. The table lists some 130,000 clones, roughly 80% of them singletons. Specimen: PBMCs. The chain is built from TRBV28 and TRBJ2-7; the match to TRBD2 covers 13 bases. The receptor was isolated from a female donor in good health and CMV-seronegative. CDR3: CASSPGLAGVYEQYF. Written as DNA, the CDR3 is TGTGCCAGCAGTCCAGGACTAGCGGGAGTCTACGAGCAGTACTTC. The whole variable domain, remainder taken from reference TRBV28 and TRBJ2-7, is DVKVTQSSRYLVKRTGEKVFLECVQDMDHENMFWYRQDPGLGLRLIYFSYDVKMKEKGDIPEGYSVSREKKERFSLILESASTNQTSMYLCASSPGLAGVYEQYFGPGTRLTVT.